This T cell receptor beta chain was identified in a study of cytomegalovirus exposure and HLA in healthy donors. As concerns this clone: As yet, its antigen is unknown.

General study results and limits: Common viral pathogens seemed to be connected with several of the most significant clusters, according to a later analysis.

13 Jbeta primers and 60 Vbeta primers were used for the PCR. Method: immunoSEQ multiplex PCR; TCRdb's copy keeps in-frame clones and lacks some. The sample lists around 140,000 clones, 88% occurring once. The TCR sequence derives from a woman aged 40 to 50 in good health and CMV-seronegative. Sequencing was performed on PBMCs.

Here the CDR3 reads CASSLSARQAATNEKLFF. CDR3 sequence (DNA): TGTGCCAGCAGTTTATCCGCTCGTCAGGCCGCAACTAATGAAAAACTGTTTTTT. The V call is TRBV28, the J call TRBJ1-4; D call uncertain. V was shortened by 1 base and J by 0 bases, with 15 bases between the two germline ends. Looked up from germline, CDR1 is MDHEN and CDR2 is SYDVKM. CDR3 length equals 18 residues.